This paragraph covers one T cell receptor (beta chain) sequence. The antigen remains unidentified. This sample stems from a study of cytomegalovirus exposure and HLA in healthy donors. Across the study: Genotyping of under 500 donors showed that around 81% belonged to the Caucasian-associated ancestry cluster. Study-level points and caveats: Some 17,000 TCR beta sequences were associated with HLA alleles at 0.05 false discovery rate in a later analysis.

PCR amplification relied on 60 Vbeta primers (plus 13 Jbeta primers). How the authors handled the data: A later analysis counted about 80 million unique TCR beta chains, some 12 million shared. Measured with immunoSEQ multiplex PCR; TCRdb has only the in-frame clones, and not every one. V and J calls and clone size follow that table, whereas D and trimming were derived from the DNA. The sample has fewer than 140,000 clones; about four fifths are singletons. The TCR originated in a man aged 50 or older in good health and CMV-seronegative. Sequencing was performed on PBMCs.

The CDR3 DNA reads as TGTGCCGTTCGAGGGGGCAGCCCCGGAGATGAGCAGTTCTTC. Its translation: CAVRGGSPGDEQFF. The chain is built from TRBV30 and TRBJ2-1; 7 nucleotides align to TRBD1. The germline V gene has CDR1 GTSNPN and CDR2 SVGIG (reference sequence). The CDR3 consists of 14 residues. With 8 bases clipped from V and 8 bases from J, the junction kept 15 bases outside the gene matches.